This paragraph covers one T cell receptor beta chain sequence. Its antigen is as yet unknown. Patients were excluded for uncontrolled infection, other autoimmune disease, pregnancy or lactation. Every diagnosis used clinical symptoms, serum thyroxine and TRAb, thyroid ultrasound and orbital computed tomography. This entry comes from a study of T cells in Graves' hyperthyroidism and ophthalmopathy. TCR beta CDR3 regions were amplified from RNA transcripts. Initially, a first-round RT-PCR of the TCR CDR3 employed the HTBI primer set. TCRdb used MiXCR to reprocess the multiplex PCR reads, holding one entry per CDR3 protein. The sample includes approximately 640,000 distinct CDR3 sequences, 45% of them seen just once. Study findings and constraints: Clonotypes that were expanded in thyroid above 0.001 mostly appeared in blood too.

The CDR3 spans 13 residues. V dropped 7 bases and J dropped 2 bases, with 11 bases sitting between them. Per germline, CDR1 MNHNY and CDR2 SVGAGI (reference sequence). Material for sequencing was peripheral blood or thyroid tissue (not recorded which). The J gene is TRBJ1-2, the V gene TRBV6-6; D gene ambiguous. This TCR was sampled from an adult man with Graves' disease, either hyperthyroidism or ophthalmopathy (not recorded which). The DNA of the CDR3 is TGTGCCAGCACTGACACCACGAACTATGGCTACACCTTC. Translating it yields CASTDTTNYGYTF.